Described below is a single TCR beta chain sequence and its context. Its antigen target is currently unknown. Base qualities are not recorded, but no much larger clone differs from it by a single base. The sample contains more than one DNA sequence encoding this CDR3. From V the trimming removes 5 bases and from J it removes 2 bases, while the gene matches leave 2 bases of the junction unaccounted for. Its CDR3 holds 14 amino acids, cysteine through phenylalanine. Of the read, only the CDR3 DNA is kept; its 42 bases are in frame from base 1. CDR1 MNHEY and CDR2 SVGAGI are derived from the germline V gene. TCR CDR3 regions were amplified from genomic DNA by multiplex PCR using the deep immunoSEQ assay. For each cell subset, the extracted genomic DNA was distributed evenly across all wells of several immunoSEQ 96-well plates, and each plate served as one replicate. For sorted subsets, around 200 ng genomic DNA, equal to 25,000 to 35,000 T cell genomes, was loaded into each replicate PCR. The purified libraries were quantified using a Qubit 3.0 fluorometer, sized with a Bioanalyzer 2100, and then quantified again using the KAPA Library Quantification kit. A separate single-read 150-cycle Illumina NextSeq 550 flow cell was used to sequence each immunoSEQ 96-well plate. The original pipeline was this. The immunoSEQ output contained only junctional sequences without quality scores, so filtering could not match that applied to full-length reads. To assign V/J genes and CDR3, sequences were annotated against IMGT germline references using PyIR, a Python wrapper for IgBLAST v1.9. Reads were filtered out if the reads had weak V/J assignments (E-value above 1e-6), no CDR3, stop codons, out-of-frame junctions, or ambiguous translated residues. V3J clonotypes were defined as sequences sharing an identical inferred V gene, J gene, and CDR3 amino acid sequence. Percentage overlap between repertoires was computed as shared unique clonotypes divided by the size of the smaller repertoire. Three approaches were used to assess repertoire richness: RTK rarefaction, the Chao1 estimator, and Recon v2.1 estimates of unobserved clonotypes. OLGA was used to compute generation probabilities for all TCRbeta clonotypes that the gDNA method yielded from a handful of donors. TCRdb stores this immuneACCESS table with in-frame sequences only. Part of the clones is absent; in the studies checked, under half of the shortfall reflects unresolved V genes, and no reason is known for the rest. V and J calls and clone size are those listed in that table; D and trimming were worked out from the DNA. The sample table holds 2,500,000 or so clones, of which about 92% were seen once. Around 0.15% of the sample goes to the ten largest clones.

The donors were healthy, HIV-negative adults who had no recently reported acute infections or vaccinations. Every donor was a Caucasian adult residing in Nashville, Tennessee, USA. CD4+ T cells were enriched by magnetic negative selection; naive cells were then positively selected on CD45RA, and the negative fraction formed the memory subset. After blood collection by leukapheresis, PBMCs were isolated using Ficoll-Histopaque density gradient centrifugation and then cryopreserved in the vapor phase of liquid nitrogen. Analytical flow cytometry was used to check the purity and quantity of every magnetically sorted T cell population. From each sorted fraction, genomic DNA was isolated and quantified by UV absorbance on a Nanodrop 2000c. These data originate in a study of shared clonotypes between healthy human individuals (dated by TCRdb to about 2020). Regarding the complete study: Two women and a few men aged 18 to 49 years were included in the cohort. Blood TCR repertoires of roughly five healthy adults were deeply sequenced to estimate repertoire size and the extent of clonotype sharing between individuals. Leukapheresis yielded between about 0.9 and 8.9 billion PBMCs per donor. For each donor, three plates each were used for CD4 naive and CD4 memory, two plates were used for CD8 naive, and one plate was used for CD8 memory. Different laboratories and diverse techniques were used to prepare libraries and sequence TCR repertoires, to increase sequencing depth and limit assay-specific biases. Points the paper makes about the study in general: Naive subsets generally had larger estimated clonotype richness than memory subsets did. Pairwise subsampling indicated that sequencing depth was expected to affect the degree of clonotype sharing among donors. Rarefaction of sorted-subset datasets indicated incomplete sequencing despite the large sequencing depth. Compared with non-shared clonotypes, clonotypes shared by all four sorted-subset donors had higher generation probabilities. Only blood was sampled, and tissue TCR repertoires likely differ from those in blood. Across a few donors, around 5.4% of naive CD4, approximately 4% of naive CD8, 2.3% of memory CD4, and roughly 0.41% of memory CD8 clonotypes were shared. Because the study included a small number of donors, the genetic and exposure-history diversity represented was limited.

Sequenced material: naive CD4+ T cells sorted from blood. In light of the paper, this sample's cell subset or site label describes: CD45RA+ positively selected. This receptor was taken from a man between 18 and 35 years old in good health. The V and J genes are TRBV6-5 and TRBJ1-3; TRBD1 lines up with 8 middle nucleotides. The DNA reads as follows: TGTGCCAGCAGTAGGACAGGGACTGGAAACACCATATATTTT. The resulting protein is CASSRTGTGNTIYF.